The text below deals with one T cell receptor beta chain. The antigen is undetermined. These data come from a study of blood T cells in healthy people across ages. Points from the study as a whole: Age advanced and TCR beta diversity per million T cells fell, roughly linearly. Whereas aged donors had fewer naive CD4+ cells, long-lived donors had more of them and higher diversity.

With a J-beta primer mix and a sample-barcoded 5' primer, a second PCR ran about 7 to 11 cycles. Via MiXCR, TCRdb re-called the 5' RACE reads, giving one row per CDR3 protein. Here the sample spans about 800,000 distinct CDR3 sequences, over 45% being singletons. Donors were systemically healthy Caucasian individuals from Russia aged 6 to 90 years. The sequence was collected from a man between 25 and 39 years old in good health. The sequenced sample was blood.

The CDR3 is CASSLPLEVTANYGYTF. CDR3 nucleotides: TGCGCCAGCAGCCTCCCCCTGGAAGTAACAGCTAACTATGGCTACACCTTC. This rearrangement joins TRBV4-1 to TRBJ1-2; D call uncertain. Germline V gene lookup returns CDR1 MGHRA and CDR2 YSYEKL. V was shortened by 4 bases and J by 0 bases, with 18 bases between the two germline ends. This CDR3 has 17 residues.